The 16 T cell receptor beta chains reported below all come from one sample, sequenced in a study of shared clonotypes between healthy human individuals. Sequencing used immunoSEQ multiplex PCR; TCRdb keeps in-frame clones, though not all of them. This table holds 2 million to 2.5 million clones, around 90% found once. The source material was naive CD4+ T cells from PBMCs. Specified subset: CD45RA+ positively selected. These receptors were obtained from a man between 18 and 35 years old in good health. Some clones in this sample may be carry-over from other donors' samples.

The rearrangement links TRBV19 to TRBJ1-3; the D gene is possibly TRBD1 (6 bases). Germline lookup yields CDR1 LNHDA and CDR2 SQIVND (reference sequence). Trimming took off 6 bases at V and 1 base at J, with 10 bases between the two ends. The length of the CDR3 is 14 residues. The CDR3 DNA reads as TGTGCCAGTAGGCTGGGGGCGTCTGGAAACACCATATATTTT. Encoded protein: CASRLGASGNTIYF. The full variable domain, its missing parts supplied by reference TRBV19 and TRBJ1-3, is DGGITQSPKYLFRKEGQNVTLSCEQNLNHDAMYWYRQDPGQGLRLIYYSQIVNDFQKGDIAEGYSVSREKKESFPLTVTSAQKNPTAFYLCASRLGASGNTIYFGEGSWLTVV.

J is TRBJ2-3 and V is TRBV27; 7 nucleotides agree with TRBD2. Germline lookup yields CDR1 MNHEY and CDR2 SMNVEV (reference sequence). The CDR3 is 16 residues long. V dropped 5 bases and J dropped 3; count of bases not matched to a gene: 11. As DNA, the CDR3 is TGTGCCAGCAGTCTGGGAGCGGGAAAGGGGACAGATACGCAGTATTTT. Its translation: CASSLGAGKGTDTQYF.

J is TRBJ1-2 and V is TRBV28; D might be TRBD1 (5 bases). Germline values: CDR1 MDHEN, CDR2 SYDVKM. V was cut by 7 bases and J by 8 bases, with 17 bases left in between. The CDR3 covers 13 residues. The DNA of the CDR3 is TGTGCCAGCACCCTTCCCCAGGGATGGGGCTACACCTTC. Encoded protein: CASTLPQGWGYTF.

The V gene is TRBV2, the J gene TRBJ2-3; 8 bases line up with TRBD1. V shed 6 bases and J 2 bases; nucleotides not matched to a gene: 4. The CDR3 totals 14 residues. Germline V gene data show CDR1 as SNHLY and CDR2 as FYNNEI. The DNA of the CDR3 is TGTGCCAGCAGACAGGGGGTTGCCACAGATACGCAGTATTTT. Translating gives CASRQGVATDTQYF.

Comments on this clone: This sample also contains other DNA sequences that code for the same CDR3. The chain is built from TRBV29-1 and TRBJ1-1, with D maybe TRBD1 (6 bases). The CDR3 runs 13 residues. V was pared by 4 bases and J by 0 bases, with 9 bases between. The V gene's germline CDR1 is SQVTM and CDR2 ANQGSEA. The CDR3, as DNA: TGCAGCGTTGTAGGACAGCTGAACACTGAAGCTTTCTTT. Amino acids: CSVVGQLNTEAFF.

V is TRBV19 and J is TRBJ2-7, with 11 bases aligning to TRBD1. The germline V gene has CDR1 LNHDA and CDR2 SQIVND (reference sequence). The CDR3 runs to 14 residues. The V segment lost 6 bases and the J segment 7 bases; nucleotides outside the gene matches: 8. This chain's CDR3 is CASRRGQGAREQYF. DNA for the CDR3: TGTGCCAGTAGGCGTGGACAGGGGGCGCGGGAGCAGTACTTC.

CDR3 sequence: CASSGGFGADTQYF. The CDR3 bases are TGTGCCAGCAGCGGGGGATTTGGTGCAGATACGCAGTATTTT. This chain joins TRBV5-6 and TRBJ2-3; tentatively, D is TRBD1 or TRBD2 (5 bases each). Germline assignment: CDR1 SGHDT and CDR2 YYEEEE. V was clipped by 4 bases and J by 4 bases, with 13 bases between them. This CDR3 contains 14 residues. The full variable domain, rest sourced from reference TRBV5-6 and TRBJ2-3, is DAGVTQSPTHLIKTRGQQVTLRCSPKSGHDTVSWYQQALGQGPQFIFQYYEEEERQRGNFPDRFSGHQFPNYSSELNVNALLLGDSALYLCASSGGFGADTQYFGPGTRLTVL.

The gene calls are TRBV7-9 and TRBJ1-2, with 7 bases fitting TRBD1. Germline V gene lookup returns CDR1 SEHNR and CDR2 FQNEAQ (reference sequence). The CDR3 has 14 residues. As DNA, the CDR3 is TGTGCTATCCAGTCGAGACAGGGTTTTAAAGGCTACACCTTC. It yields the protein CAIQSRQGFKGYTF.

This chain connects TRBV7-2 to TRBJ2-1; no firm D call. This CDR3 has 14 amino acids. CDR1 and CDR2 (germline): SGHTA, FQGNSA. Trimming pared 3 bases from V and 4 bases from J, leaving 10 bases between. CDR3 nucleotide sequence: TGTGCCAGCAGCTTCCCCAGGCAGTACAATGAGCAGTTCTTC. Translating gives CASSFPRQYNEQFF.

This clone was found once. The chain has TRBV28 and TRBJ2-7; either TRBD1 or TRBD2 may fit D (5 bases each). CDR1 is MDHEN and CDR2 is SYDVKM in the germline V gene. The CDR3 runs to 15 residues. Trimming left V 3 bases short and J 0 bases short, with 12 bases between. The chain's CDR3 is CASSLRAGSSYEQYF. In DNA form, the CDR3 reads TGTGCCAGCAGTTTGCGGGCAGGGAGCTCCTACGAGCAGTACTTC.

The CDR3 loop is CASSAGDRGNTGELFF. In DNA form, the CDR3 reads TGTGCCAGCAGCGCTGGGGACAGGGGGAACACCGGGGAGCTGTTTTTT. The J gene is TRBJ2-2, the V gene TRBV7-6; 10 bases align to TRBD1. The trim removed 5 bases at V and 1 base at J, leaving 4 bases unmatched. Germline V gene data show CDR1 as SGHVS and CDR2 as FNYEAQ. The CDR3 is 16 amino acids.

The genes are TRBV28 and TRBJ2-2; tentatively, D is TRBD1 (5 bases). The CDR3 spans 16 residues. Per the germline V gene, CDR1 is MDHEN and CDR2 is SYDVKM. V lost 1 base, J lost 1 base, and 10 bases lay in between. The CDR3 coding sequence is TGTGCCAGCAGTTTATATCCAGGGCTGAACACCGGGGAGCTGTTTTTT. Encoded protein: CASSLYPGLNTGELFF.

J is TRBJ2-1 and V is TRBV2, with a tentative D call TRBD2 (5 bases). The CDR3 totals 16 residues. Germline-derived CDR1 and CDR2 are SNHLY and FYNNEI. The V and J ends lost 3 bases and 1 base respectively, with 13 bases between them. The CDR3 here is CASSDRGKRSYNEQFF. The CDR3 DNA sequence: TGTGCCAGCAGTGATCGAGGGAAAAGGTCCTACAATGAGCAGTTCTTC.

This rearrangement joins TRBV10-3 to TRBJ2-7, with a weak D call TRBD1 (5 bases). Germline values: CDR1 ENHRY, CDR2 SYGVKD. Between the trimmed V and J ends, which lost 7 bases and 3 bases, there was a span of 16 bases. The CDR3 covers 14 residues. The CDR3 sequence: CAITDSPYLYEQYF. The CDR3 bases are TGTGCCATCACTGACAGCCCCTACCTCTACGAGCAGTACTTC.

The chain employs TRBV5-1 and TRBJ2-5; D remains ambiguous. CDR3 size: 15 residues. Trimming shortened V by 7 bases and J by 2 bases, and 18 bases separated the two germline ends. Germline CDR1 and CDR2: SGHRS and YFSETQ. The CDR3 bases are TGCGCCAGCCAACCGGTCGCTTCAAAACAAGAGACCCAGTACTTC. It encodes CASQPVASKQETQYF. Based on the CDR3 plus reference TRBV5-1 and TRBJ2-5, the full variable domain is KAGVTQTPRYLIKTRGQQVTLSCSPISGHRSVSWYQQTPGQGLQFLFEYFSETQRNKGNFPGRFSGRQFSNSRSEMNVSTLELGDSALYLCASQPVASKQETQYFGPGTRLLVL.

The V gene is TRBV27, the J gene TRBJ1-5; D remains unclear. The V gene's germline CDR1 is MNHEY and CDR2 SMNVEV (reference sequence). CDR3 length: 14 amino acids. Trimming stripped 2 bases from V and 10 bases from J, with 15 bases between. The CDR3 loop reads CASSLLRSQSPQHF. CDR3 DNA sequence: TGTGCCAGCAGTTTACTTCGGAGTCAATCCCCCCAGCATTTT.